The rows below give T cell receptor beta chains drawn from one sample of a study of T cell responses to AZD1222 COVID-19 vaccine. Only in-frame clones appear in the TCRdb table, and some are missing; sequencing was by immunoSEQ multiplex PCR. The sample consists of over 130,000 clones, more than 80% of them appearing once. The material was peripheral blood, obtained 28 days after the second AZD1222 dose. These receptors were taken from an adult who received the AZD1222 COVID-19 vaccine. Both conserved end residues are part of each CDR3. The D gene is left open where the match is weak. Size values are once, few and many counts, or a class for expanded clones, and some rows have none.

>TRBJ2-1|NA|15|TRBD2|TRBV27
TGTGCCAGCAGTCTCATAGCGGGAGGTGCCAATGAGCAGTTCTTC
CASSLIAGGANEQFF
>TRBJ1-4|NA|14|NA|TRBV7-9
TGTGCCAGCAGCTTAGATACAACTAATGAAAAACTGTTTTTT
CASSLDTTNEKLFF
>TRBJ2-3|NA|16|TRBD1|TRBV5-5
TGTGCCAGCAGCCTCCCCGGGACAGGTACCTCGGATACGCAGTATTTT
CASSLPGTGTSDTQYF
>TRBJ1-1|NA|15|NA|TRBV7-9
TGTGCCAGCAGCTTAGGTCTCGGGGGAAACACTGAAGCTTTCTTT
CASSLGLGGNTEAFF
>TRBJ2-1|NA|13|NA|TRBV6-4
TGTGCCAGCAGTGACCTTAGGTACAATGAGCAGTTCTTC
CASSDLRYNEQFF
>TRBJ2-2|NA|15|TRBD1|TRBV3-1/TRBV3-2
TGTGCCAGCAGCCAACAGGGGGTGGCAACCGGGGAGCTGTTTTTT
CASSQQGVATGELFF
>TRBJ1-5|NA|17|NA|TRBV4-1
TGCGCCAGCAGCCAAGTTAAAGGGGCTGGGAGCAATCAGCCCCAGCATTTT
CASSQVKGAGSNQPQHF
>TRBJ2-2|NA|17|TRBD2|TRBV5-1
TGCGCCAGCAGCTTAGCGGGAGGACGGGTTGACACCGGGGAGCTGTTTTTT
CASSLAGGRVDTGELFF
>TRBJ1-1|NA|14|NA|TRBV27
TGTGCCAGCAGTTTAATGACGCGCGGGACTGAAGCTTTCTTT
CASSLMTRGTEAFF
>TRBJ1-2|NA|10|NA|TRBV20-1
TGCCGGGAAGGAGGAGAAGGCTACACCTTC
CREGGEGYTF
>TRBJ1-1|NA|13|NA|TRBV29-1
TGCAGCGTCCCATGGACAGACCGGATTGAAGCTTTCTTT
CSVPWTDRIEAFF
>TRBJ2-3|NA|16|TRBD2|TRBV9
TGTGCCAGCAGCGATAGGACTAGCGGATCCACAGATACGCAGTATTTT
CASSDRTSGSTDTQYF
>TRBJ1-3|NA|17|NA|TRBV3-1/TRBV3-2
TGTGCCAGCAGCCATGGCCAGGTGTATTCCTCTGGAAACACCATATATTTT
CASSHGQVYSSGNTIYF
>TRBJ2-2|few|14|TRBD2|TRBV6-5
TGTGCCAGCAGTTCCGGGGGGGAGGCCGGGGAGCTGTTTTTT
CASSSGGEAGELFF
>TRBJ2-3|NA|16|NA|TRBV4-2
TGTGCCAGCAGCTCAAACGCGGGTTCTAGCACAGATACGCAGTATTTT
CASSSNAGSSTDTQYF
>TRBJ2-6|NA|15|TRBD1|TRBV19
TGTGCCAGTACCAAGGGGGCCTCTGGGGCCAACGTCCTGACTTTC
CASTKGASGANVLTF
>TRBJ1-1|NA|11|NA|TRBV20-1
TGCAGTGCTAGAGATCCCCCCGAGGCTTTCTTT
CSARDPPEAFF
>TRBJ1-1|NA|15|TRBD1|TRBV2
TGTGCCAGCAGTGAACTCGGACAGGGTGCCACTGAAGCTTTCTTT
CASSELGQGATEAFF
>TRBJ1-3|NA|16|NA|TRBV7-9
TGTGCCAGCAGCGTCAAAACGGGGGTTACTGGAAACACCATATATTTT
CASSVKTGVTGNTIYF
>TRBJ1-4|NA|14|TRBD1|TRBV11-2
TGTGCCAGCAGCATGGACAGGGGTAATGAAAAACTGTTTTTT
CASSMDRGNEKLFF
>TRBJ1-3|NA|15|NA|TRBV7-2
TGTGCCAGCAGCTTAGATGTAGGGGCTGGAAACACCATATATTTT
CASSLDVGAGNTIYF
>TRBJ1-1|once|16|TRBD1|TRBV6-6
TGTGCCAGCAGCACCCCCCTCAGGGGGGCACGCACTGAAGCTTTCTTT
CASSTPLRGARTEAFF
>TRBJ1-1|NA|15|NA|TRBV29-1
TGCAGCGTACTCCCATTTAACGGACCGAACACTGAAGCTTTCTTT
CSVLPFNGPNTEAFF
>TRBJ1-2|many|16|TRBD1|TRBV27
TGTGCCAGCAGTTCATCAGGTGGACAGGCTCTATCTGGCTACACCTTC
CASSSSGGQALSGYTF
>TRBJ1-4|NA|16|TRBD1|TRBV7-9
TGTGCCAGCAGCTTAGACCGGACAGGATATAATGAAAAACTGTTTTTT
CASSLDRTGYNEKLFF
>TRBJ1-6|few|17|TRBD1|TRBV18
TGTGCCAGCTCGCTCAACAGGGGAGGCTCCTATAATTCACCCCTCCACTTT
CASSLNRGGSYNSPLHF
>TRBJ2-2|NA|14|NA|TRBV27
TGTGCCAGCAGTTTAGAGCTTAACACCGGGGAGCTGTTTTTT
CASSLELNTGELFF
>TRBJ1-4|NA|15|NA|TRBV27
TGTGCCAGCAGTTCCCACAGGGTGGGGGATGAAAAACTGTTTTTT
CASSSHRVGDEKLFF
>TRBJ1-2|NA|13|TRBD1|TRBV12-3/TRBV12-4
TGTGCCAGCAGTTTGAGGGACAGACATGGCTACACCTTC
CASSLRDRHGYTF
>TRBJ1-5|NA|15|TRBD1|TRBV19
TGTGCCAGTAGTTCCGGACAGGCGGACAATCAGCCCCAGCATTTT
CASSSGQADNQPQHF
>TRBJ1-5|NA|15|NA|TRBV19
TGTGCCAGTAGTATAAATGGGCATAGCAATCAGCCCCAGCATTTT
CASSINGHSNQPQHF
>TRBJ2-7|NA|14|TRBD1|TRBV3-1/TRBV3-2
TGTGCCAGCACATTCGGACAGGGTTCCTACGAGCAGTACTTC
CASTFGQGSYEQYF
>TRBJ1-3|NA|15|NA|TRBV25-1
TGTGCCAGCAGCGACCCGGGACCCTCTGGAAACACCATATATTTT
CASSDPGPSGNTIYF
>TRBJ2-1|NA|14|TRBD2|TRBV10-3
TGTGCCATCAGCCGATCTAGCGGGATTGGTGAGCAGTTCTTC
CAISRSSGIGEQFF
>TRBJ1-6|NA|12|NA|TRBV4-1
TGCGCCAGCAGCCAAGAAAGGGGACCCCTCCACTTT
CASSQERGPLHF
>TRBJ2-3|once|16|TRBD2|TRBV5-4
TGTGCCAGCAGCCAAGGACTAGCGGGAGACACAGATACGCAGTATTTT
CASSQGLAGDTDTQYF
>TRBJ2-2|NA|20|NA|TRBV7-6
TGTGCCAGCAGCTTAGGTGTAGGGCGCGCAAACCAACCCAACACCGGGGAGCTGTTTTTT
CASSLGVGRANQPNTGELFF
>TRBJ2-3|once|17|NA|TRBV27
TGTGCCAGCAGTTTTAGAACGAGTAGCGTGGCGACGGATACGCAGTATTTT
CASSFRTSSVATDTQYF
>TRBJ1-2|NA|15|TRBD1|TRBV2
TGTGCCAGCAGTGGAGACAGGGGGCCAAGCTATGGCTACACCTTC
CASSGDRGPSYGYTF
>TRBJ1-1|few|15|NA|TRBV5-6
TGTGCCAGCAGCTTGACGTGGCAGGGGAACACTGAAGCTTTCTTT
CASSLTWQGNTEAFF
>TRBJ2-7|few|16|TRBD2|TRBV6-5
TGTGCCAGCAGTTACGCCCGGGGGGACGGCCCCTACGAGCAGTACTTC
CASSYARGDGPYEQYF
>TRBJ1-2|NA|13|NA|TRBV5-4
TGTGCCAGCAGCTCCGGGACCGCCTATGGCTACACCTTC
CASSSGTAYGYTF
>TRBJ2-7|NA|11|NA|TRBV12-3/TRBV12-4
TGTGCCAGCAGTTGGGGGTTCGAGCAGTACTTC
CASSWGFEQYF
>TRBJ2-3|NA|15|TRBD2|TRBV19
TGTGCCAGTAGTATAATAAGCGGGAGGACAGATACGCAGTATTTT
CASSIISGRTDTQYF
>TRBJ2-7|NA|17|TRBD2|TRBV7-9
TGTGCCAGCAGCTCGTCCAGTCTACTAGCGGGAGGACAAGAGCAGTACTTC
CASSSSSLLAGGQEQYF
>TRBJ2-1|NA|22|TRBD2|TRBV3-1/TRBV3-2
TGTGCCAGCAGCGCCTTAGGGACTAGCGGGAGGGCAGGTTCACGGACCCCCTATGAGCAGTTCTTC
CASSALGTSGRAGSRTPYEQFF
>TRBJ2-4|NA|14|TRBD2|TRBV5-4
TGTGCCAGCAGCCCCGGACTAGGGGAGGCCATTCAGTACTTC
CASSPGLGEAIQYF
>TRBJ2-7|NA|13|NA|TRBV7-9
TGTGCCAGCAGCTTAGCAGGCTCCGACGAGCAGTACTTC
CASSLAGSDEQYF
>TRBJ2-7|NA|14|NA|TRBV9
TGTGCCAGCAGCGTAGGGGGGAACTCCTACGAGCAGTACTTC
CASSVGGNSYEQYF
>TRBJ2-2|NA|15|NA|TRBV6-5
TGTGCCAGCAGTAGGCAGGGGCGGAACACCGGGGAGCTGTTTTTT
CASSRQGRNTGELFF
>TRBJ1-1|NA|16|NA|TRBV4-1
TGCGCCAGCAGCCAAGTCCTTTTCTCTAGGGGCACTGAAGCTTTCTTT
CASSQVLFSRGTEAFF
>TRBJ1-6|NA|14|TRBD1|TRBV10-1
TGCGCCAGCAGTTGGGACAGGGTGAATTCACCCCTCCACTTT
CASSWDRVNSPLHF
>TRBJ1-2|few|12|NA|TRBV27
TGTGCCAGCAGTTGGCAGAACCGTGGCTACACCTTC
CASSWQNRGYTF
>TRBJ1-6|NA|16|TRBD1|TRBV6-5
TGTGCCAGCAGTTTATTAGGGGGCGCCTATAATTCACCCCTCCACTTT
CASSLLGGAYNSPLHF
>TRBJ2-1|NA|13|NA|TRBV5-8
TGTGCCAGCAGCTTGGGACAGGTCAATGAGCAGTTCTTC
CASSLGQVNEQFF
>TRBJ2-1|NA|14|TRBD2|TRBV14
TGTGCCAGCAGCCAATCTCTACCTAGCGGTGAGCAGTTCTTC
CASSQSLPSGEQFF
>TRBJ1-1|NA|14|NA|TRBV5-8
TGTGCCAGCAGCTTGGTGAGGGGGAACACTGAAGCTTTCTTT
CASSLVRGNTEAFF
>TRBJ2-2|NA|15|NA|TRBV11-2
TGTGCCAGCAGCTCCGGGACTTGGAACACCGGGGAGCTGTTTTTT
CASSSGTWNTGELFF
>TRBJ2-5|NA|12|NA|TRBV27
TGTGCCAGCAGTTTATCGCAGGGGACCCAGTACTTC
CASSLSQGTQYF
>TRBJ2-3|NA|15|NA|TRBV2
TGTGCCAGCAGCTATCGACTAGGAACTACAGATACGCAGTATTTT
CASSYRLGTTDTQYF